This T cell receptor beta chain appears in the sequencing data of a study of T cells in Graves' hyperthyroidism and ophthalmopathy. Turning to the study itself: Blood from the periphery was taken at initial diagnosis, before any treatment. Study-wide points: Ophthalmopathy was separated from stable hyperthyroidism by a 13 V-J model.

Any patient presenting with uncontrolled infection, other autoimmune disease, pregnancy or lactation was left out. It was RNA transcripts that yielded the amplified TCR beta CDR3 regions. The HTBI primer set was used in a first-round RT-PCR of the TCR CDR3. TCRdb ran MiXCR on the multiplex PCR reads and lists one entry per CDR3 protein. In the table there are fewer than 550,000 distinct CDR3 sequences, roughly 14% of which are singletons. This clonotype was recorded at least ten times. Its specificity is not known. The CDR3 contains 13 residues. Per the germline V gene, CDR1 is SGDLS and CDR2 is YYNGEE. Trimming left V 0 bases short and J 8 bases short, with 11 bases between.

The rearrangement joins TRBV9 to TRBJ1-2, with a tentative D call TRBD1 (5 bases). The TCR sequence derives from a woman aged 18-35 years with Graves' hyperthyroidism. The sequenced sample consisted of blood. CDR3 in amino acids: CASSVATGTGYTF. The CDR3 DNA reads as TGTGCCAGCAGCGTAGCTACGGGGACCGGCTACACCTTC.